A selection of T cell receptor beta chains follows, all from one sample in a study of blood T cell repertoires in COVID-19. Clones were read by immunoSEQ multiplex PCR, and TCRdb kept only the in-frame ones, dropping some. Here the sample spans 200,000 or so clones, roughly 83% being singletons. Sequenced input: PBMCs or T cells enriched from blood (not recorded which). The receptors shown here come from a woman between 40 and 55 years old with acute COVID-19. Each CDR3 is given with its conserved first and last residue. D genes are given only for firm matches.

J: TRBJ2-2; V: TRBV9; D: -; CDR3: CASSVAPVAGTGELFF
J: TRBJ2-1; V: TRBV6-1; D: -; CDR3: CASSEGQRLRFSYNEQFF
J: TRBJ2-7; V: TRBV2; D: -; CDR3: CASSSQAGPYEQYF
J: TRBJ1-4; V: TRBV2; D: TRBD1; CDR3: CASSVNRGVGEKLFF
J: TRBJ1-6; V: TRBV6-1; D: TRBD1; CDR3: CASSEHRGRTYNSPLHF
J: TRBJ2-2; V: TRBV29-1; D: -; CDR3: CSVQQGTGGELFF
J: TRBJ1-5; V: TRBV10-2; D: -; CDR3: CASRFPTDRSNQPQHF
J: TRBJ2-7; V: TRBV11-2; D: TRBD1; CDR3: CASSLAPDRDPYEQYF
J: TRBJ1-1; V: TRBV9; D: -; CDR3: CASSPRGGTEAFF
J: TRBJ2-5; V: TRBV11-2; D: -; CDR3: CASRQYRVPQETQYF
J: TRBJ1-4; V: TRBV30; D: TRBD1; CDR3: CAWSQKSGTGIEKLFF
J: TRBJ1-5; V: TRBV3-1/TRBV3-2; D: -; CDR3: CASSPRGGTKQPQHF
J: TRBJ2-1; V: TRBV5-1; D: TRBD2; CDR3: CASSLAPGGPYNEQFF
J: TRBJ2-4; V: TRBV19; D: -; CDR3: CASSIPGVHLAKNIQYF
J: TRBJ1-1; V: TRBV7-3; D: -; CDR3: CASSLTGENTEAFF
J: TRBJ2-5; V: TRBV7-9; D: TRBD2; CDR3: CASSLGGGLETQYF
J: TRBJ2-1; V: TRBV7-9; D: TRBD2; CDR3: CASSLAGLAGKQFF
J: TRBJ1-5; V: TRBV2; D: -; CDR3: CASGGDQPQHF
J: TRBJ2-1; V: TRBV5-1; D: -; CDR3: CASQGIAGRNNEQFF
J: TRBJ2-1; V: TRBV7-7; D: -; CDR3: CASSLAGGLNEQFF